These 31 T cell receptor beta chains originate from one sample sequenced in a study of vaccination and CD4 T cells after COVID-19. The study sequenced cultured CD4+ T cell DNA using the Oncomine TCR Beta short-read assay. Each CDR3 protein gets one entry after TCRdb re-called the PCR reads with MiXCR. This sample carries 15,000 to 20,000 distinct CDR3 sequences, approximately 22% of them seen once, and the ten largest clones take 6% to 8%. Treatment here: roughly 10-day PBMC culture with coronavirus spike peptide pools or control peptides (ViraFEST assay). These receptors' targets are unknown. Material for sequencing was cultured CD4+ T cells from blood. Every receptor here comes from a human donor with COVID-19.

This rearrangement joins TRBV6-1 to TRBJ2-5; TRBD1 matches at 8 bases. CDR1 and CDR2 from the germline V gene are MNHNS and SASEGT. J gave up 2 bases and V 7 bases, and 6 bases lay outside the gene matches. The CDR3 runs to 14 residues. The DNA for the CDR3 is TGTGCCAGCAACCAGGGACAGGAGCAAGAGACCCAGTACTTC. This codes for CASNQGQEQETQYF.

In its sample, this clonotype ranks as medium-sized. The J gene is TRBJ1-5, the V gene TRBV20-1; no firm D call. Germline assignment: CDR1 DFQATT and CDR2 SNEGSKA (reference sequence). V lost 6 bases and J 3 bases, leaving 12 bases between the germline ends. This CDR3 has 13 amino acids. The DNA of the CDR3 is TGCAGTGCCCCGGAGCAGCCCAATCAGCCCCAGCATTTT. It specifies CSAPEQPNQPQHF.

This clonotype was seen more than once but under ten times. The chain carries TRBV7-3 and TRBJ2-7, with D tentatively TRBD1 (7 bases). Trimming pared 1 base from V and 6 bases from J, leaving 16 bases between. The CDR3 runs to 15 residues. The V gene's germline CDR1 is SGHTA and CDR2 FQGTGA. CDR3 amino acids: CASSLNRQGGSEQYF. The CDR3 DNA reads as TGTGCCAGCAGCTTAAACCGGCAGGGGGGCTCCGAGCAGTACTTC.

V gene TRBV20-1 combines with J gene TRBJ1-3; no clear D gene. The CDR3 covers 14 residues. Germline loops: CDR1 DFQATT, CDR2 SNEGSKA (reference sequence). The V and J ends lost 3 bases and 4 bases respectively, with 13 bases between them. The chain's CDR3 is CSARFLSWGNTIYF. CDR3 nucleotides: TGCAGTGCTAGGTTCCTGTCTTGGGGAAACACCATATATTTT.

In its sample, this clonotype is medium-sized. The chain employs TRBV20-1 and TRBJ1-3; D unclear. The CDR3 spans 14 residues. V dropped 6 bases and J dropped 0 bases, with 12 bases sitting between them. Germline lookup yields CDR1 DFQATT and CDR2 SNEGSKA (reference sequence). The CDR3 bases are TGCAGTGCCAGACCAAGTAGCTCTGGAAACACCATATATTTT. Translation: CSARPSSSGNTIYF.

The chain combines TRBV21-1 with TRBJ1-1. TRBV21-1 is labeled a pseudogene. The CDR3 consists of 10 residues. CDR3 in amino acids: CTEANTEAFF. The CDR3, as DNA: TGTACCGAAGCAAACACTGAAGCTTTCTTT.

This clonotype has a handful of counts. This rearrangement joins TRBV20-1 to TRBJ2-3, with 12 bases aligning to TRBD2. The junction had 6 bases not matched to a gene; V was cut back by 6 bases and J by 2 bases. The CDR3 consists of 15 residues. The germline V gene encodes CDR1 DFQATT and CDR2 SNEGSKA (reference sequence). Here the CDR3 DNA reads TGCAGTGCCGATGGACTAGCGGGGTCCACAGATACGCAGTATTTT. Its translation: CSADGLAGSTDTQYF.

This clonotype is deemed medium-sized. The CDR3 DNA sequence: TGTGCCAGCAGTGGATCGGGACAGGGCCGCGGCTACACCTTC. Residues: CASSGSGQGRGYTF. This chain connects TRBV27 to TRBJ1-2; 9 positions agree with TRBD1. The length of the CDR3 is 14 residues. CDR1 is MNHEY and CDR2 is SMNVEV in the germline V gene (reference sequence). V gave up 5 bases and J gave up 8 bases; unmatched junction bases: 9.

There are a few counts of this clonotype. The genes are TRBV7-2 and TRBJ2-7; D call uncertain. The germline gives CDR1 SGHTA, CDR2 FQGNSA. Trimming removed 2 bases at V and 0 bases at J, with 5 bases between. The CDR3 extends over 13 amino acids. The CDR3 region has the DNA TGTGCCAGCAGCTTATCCGGCTCCTACGAGCAGTACTTC. Translating it yields CASSLSGSYEQYF.

The chain combines TRBV7-3 with TRBJ2-3; 8 bases agree with TRBD2. The CDR3 sequence is 16 residues long. With V trimmed by 0 bases and J by 4 bases, 6 bases remained unmatched. Germline CDR1 reads SGHTA; CDR2 reads FQGTGA. The CDR3 nucleotides are TGTGCCAGCAGCTTAACCGGACTAGCAATCGCAGATACGCAGTATTTT. This codes for CASSLTGLAIADTQYF.

This chain joins TRBV2 and TRBJ1-4; a weak D match, TRBD1 (5 bases). CDR3 length equals 14 residues. The germline CDR1 and CDR2 sequences are SNHLY and FYNNEI. V was cut by 7 bases and J by 6 bases, with 15 bases left in between. CDR3 nucleotide sequence: TGTGCCAGCACTACCCGGGACGGAGATGAAAAACTGTTTTTT. Residues: CASTTRDGDEKLFF.

In its sample, this clonotype is medium-sized (0.01 to 0.1%). The chain carries TRBV20-1 and TRBJ2-2, with 7 bases identical to TRBD1. In germline, CDR1 is DFQATT, CDR2 SNEGSKA (reference sequence). V lost 3 bases and J lost 4; bases outside the gene matches: 8. The CDR3 consists of 15 residues. CDR3 nucleotide sequence: TGCAGTGCTAGTGACAGGGTAGCTCGCACCGGGGAGCTGTTTTTT. This codes for CSASDRVARTGELFF.

This chain links TRBV2 with TRBJ2-3; perhaps TRBD2 as D (6 bases). This CDR3 is 14 amino acids long. The V and J ends lost 8 bases and 2 bases respectively, with 14 bases between them. CDR1 is SNHLY and CDR2 is FYNNEI in the germline V gene. In DNA form, the CDR3 reads TGTGCCAGCGGGGCGGGGCCTTCCACAGATACGCAGTATTTT. Its translation is CASGAGPSTDTQYF.

V and J are TRBV27 and TRBJ2-1; TRBD2 might be the D (7 bases). V gave up 1 base and J gave up 5 bases, with 15 bases separating them. CDR1 is MNHEY and CDR2 is SMNVEV in the germline V gene (reference sequence). This CDR3 spans 16 amino acids. CDR3 protein: CASSLLGRGGNNEQFF. The DNA for the CDR3 is TGTGCCAGCAGTTTATTAGGGAGGGGGGGGAACAATGAGCAGTTCTTC.

By its share, this clonotype is medium-sized. This chain connects TRBV10-1 to TRBJ1-6; the D gene is possibly TRBD1 (6 bases). The CDR3 has 13 amino acids. Between the trimmed V and J ends, which lost 3 bases and 7 bases, there was a span of 7 bases. The V gene's germline CDR1 is WNHNN and CDR2 SYGVQD (reference sequence). The CDR3 loop reads CASSDTGNSPLHF. As DNA, the CDR3 is TGCGCCAGCAGTGATACAGGGAATTCACCCCTCCACTTT.

CDR3 sequence (DNA): TGCAGCGCCGGAAGGGGGGGGCGAGGCGGGGAGCTGTTTTTT. It specifies CSAGRGGRGGELFF. The genes are TRBV29-1 and TRBJ2-2, with D maybe TRBD2 (7 bases). Germline V gene data show CDR1 as SQVTM and CDR2 as ANQGSEA. The CDR3 consists of 14 residues. The V end lost 7 bases, the J end lost 7 bases, and 19 bases lay between the germline ends.

The chain is built from TRBV18 and TRBJ1-1; unclear D gene. V lost 0 bases, J lost 0 bases, and 5 bases lay in between. Germline CDR1 and CDR2: KGHSH and LQKENI. The CDR3 extends over 14 amino acids. CDR3 in amino acids: CASSPPDLNTEAFF. In nucleotides, the CDR3 is TGTGCCAGCTCACCACCGGACTTGAACACTGAAGCTTTCTTT.

V is TRBV5-1 and J is TRBJ2-3, with 8 bases identical to TRBD1. The trim removed 0 bases at V and 6 bases at J, leaving 6 bases unmatched. Germline V gene lookup returns CDR1 SGHRS and CDR2 YFSETQ. The CDR3 has 15 amino acids. The CDR3 is CASSLGQGITDTQYF. The CDR3 nucleotides are TGCGCCAGCAGCTTGGGACAGGGGATTACTGATACGCAGTATTTT.

Of note for this clonotype: The junction does not match germline at one end; this may be a read error. This chain uses TRBV4-1 with TRBJ2-3; TRBD1 is a possible D gene (6 bases). CDR3 size: 15 residues. CDR1 and CDR2 (germline): MGHRA, YSYEKL. CDR3 DNA: TGCGCCAGCAGCCCCACAGGGAGAGGCACAGATACGCAGTGTTTT. It is translated as CASSPTGRGTDTQCF.

This chain uses TRBV6-1 with TRBJ2-6; a weak D match, TRBD2 (6 bases). The germline V gene encodes CDR1 MNHNS and CDR2 SASEGT. The CDR3 covers 16 residues. Trimming cost V 7 bases and J 1 base, with 14 bases left between them. The CDR3: CASTGGTLSGANVLTF. DNA of the CDR3: TGTGCCAGCACCGGCGGGACCTTATCTGGGGCCAACGTCCTGACTTTC.

The rearrangement joins TRBV6-1 to TRBJ1-2; a weak D match, TRBD1 (6 bases). This CDR3 has 15 amino acids. CDR1 and CDR2 from the germline V gene are MNHNS and SASEGT. With 5 bases removed from V and 3 bases from J, the gap between germline ends came to 16 bases. The CDR3 bases are TGTGCCAGCAGTACCGGGGACACACCATACTATGGCTACACCTTC. It yields the protein CASSTGDTPYYGYTF.

V usage is TRBV7-8 and J usage is TRBJ2-1; 9 nucleotides align to TRBD1. The V and J ends lost 5 bases and 3 bases, in that order; junction bases with no gene match: 5. The germline gives CDR1 SGHVS, CDR2 FQNEAQ. This CDR3 is built from 15 residues. CDR3 sequence reads: CASSEPGQGYNEQFF. The DNA for the CDR3 is TGTGCCAGCAGCGAACCGGGACAGGGCTACAATGAGCAGTTCTTC.

The chain carries TRBV20-1 and TRBJ2-6; the match to TRBD2 covers 10 bases. The trim removed 3 bases at V and 1 base at J, leaving 3 bases unmatched. The CDR3 has 16 residues. Per the germline V gene, CDR1 is DFQATT and CDR2 is SNEGSKA (reference sequence). The CDR3 DNA follows: TGCAGTGCTAGCCCTAGCGGGGGTTCTGGGGCCAACGTCCTGACTTTC. Protein sequence: CSASPSGGSGANVLTF.

The V call is TRBV28, the J call TRBJ1-1; D gene uncertain. Germline values: CDR1 MDHEN, CDR2 SYDVKM. V lost 3 bases, J lost 3 bases, and 5 bases lay in between. CDR3 length: 12 amino acids. The CDR3 DNA reads as TGTGCCAGCAGTTTGTCTTACACTGAAGCTTTCTTT. Translating gives CASSLSYTEAFF.

The table lists this clonotype with a count of one. A much larger clone sits a single nucleotide away, making a read error possible. J is TRBJ1-2 and V is TRBV7-2; 8 bases match TRBD1. The germline V gene has CDR1 SGHTA and CDR2 FQGNSA. CDR3 size: 15 residues. CDR3 sequence (DNA): TGTGTCAGCAGCCGTATCCGGACAGGGAGGAATGGCTACACCTTC. Residues: CVSSRIRTGRNGYTF.

This clonotype has just a few counts. The rearrangement joins TRBV14 to TRBJ1-1; the D is unclear. The CDR3 is 14 residues long. Trimming stripped 1 base from V and 6 bases from J, with 12 bases between. Germline loops: CDR1 SGHDN, CDR2 FVKESK. DNA for the CDR3: TGTGCCAGCAGCCAAGGGTCCAGAGTGGCTGAAGCTTTCTTT. Amino acid sequence: CASSQGSRVAEAFF.

The chain links TRBV6-1 to TRBJ1-4; D gene uncertain. Between the trimmed V and J ends, which lost 8 bases and 6 bases, there was a span of 7 bases. The CDR3 is made up of 11 amino acids. From germline, CDR1 is MNHNS and CDR2 SASEGT. In DNA form, the CDR3 reads TGTGCCAGCCTGTTTGATGAAAAACTGTTTTTT. The encoded protein is CASLFDEKLFF.

This clonotype has just a few counts. This chain joins TRBV30 and TRBJ1-1, with D possibly matching TRBD1 (5 bases). The V end lost 5 bases, the J end lost 1 base, and 11 bases lay between the germline ends. Germline loops: CDR1 GTSNPN, CDR2 SVGIG (reference sequence). CDR3 length: 13 amino acids. The CDR3 loop is CAWDERGNTEAFF. In nucleotides, the CDR3 is TGTGCCTGGGACGAAAGGGGGAACACTGAAGCTTTCTTT.

In its sample, this clonotype was seen once. The rearrangement links TRBV12-3 or TRBV12-4 to TRBJ1-1; D perhaps matches TRBD1 (5 bases). V dropped 7 bases and J dropped 3 bases, with 15 bases sitting between them. The CDR3 covers 14 residues. The CDR3 spells CASTLGARDTEAFF. The CDR3 nucleotides read TGTGCCAGCACCCTTGGGGCGCGGGACACTGAAGCTTTCTTT.

To note about this clonotype: At one end the junction does not follow the germline gene, possibly because of a read error. This sequence joins TRBV5-1 and TRBJ1-6; D not certain. The CDR3 loop spans 14 amino acids. Germline CDR1 and CDR2: SGHRS and YFSETQ. CDR3 residues: CASSLDGMDGLLWF. DNA for the CDR3: TGCGCCAGCAGCTTGGACGGTATGGATGGACTGCTATGGTTT.

V is TRBV6-1 and J is TRBJ1-1; D unresolved. The CDR3 loop spans 13 amino acids. Germline values: CDR1 MNHNS, CDR2 SASEGT. V lost 6 bases and J lost 1, with 9 bases in between. CDR3 loop: CASRGSQNTEAFF. The CDR3 nucleotides read TGTGCCAGCAGGGGTAGCCAGAACACTGAAGCTTTCTTT.